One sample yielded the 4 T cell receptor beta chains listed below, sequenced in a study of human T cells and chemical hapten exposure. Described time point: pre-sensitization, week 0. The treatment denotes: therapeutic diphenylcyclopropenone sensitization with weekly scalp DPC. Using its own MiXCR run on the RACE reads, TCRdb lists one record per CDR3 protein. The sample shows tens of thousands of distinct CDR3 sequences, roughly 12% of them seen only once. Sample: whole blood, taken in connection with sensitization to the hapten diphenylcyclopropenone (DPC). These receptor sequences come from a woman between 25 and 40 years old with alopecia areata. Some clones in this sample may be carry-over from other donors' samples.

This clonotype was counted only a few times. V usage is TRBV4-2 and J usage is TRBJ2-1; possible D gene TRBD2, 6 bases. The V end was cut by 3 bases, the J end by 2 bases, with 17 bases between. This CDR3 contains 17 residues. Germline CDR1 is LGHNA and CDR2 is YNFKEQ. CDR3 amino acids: CASSQGAGKITYNEQFF. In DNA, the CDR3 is TGTGCCAGCAGCCAGGGCGCGGGAAAAATCACCTACAATGAGCAGTTCTTC.

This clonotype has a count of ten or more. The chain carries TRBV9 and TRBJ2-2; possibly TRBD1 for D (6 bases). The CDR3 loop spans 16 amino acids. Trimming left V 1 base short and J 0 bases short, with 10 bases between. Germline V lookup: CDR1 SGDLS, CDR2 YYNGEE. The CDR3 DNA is TGTGCCAGCAGCGTATTTGGGACACCGAACACCGGGGAGCTGTTTTTT. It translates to CASSVFGTPNTGELFF.

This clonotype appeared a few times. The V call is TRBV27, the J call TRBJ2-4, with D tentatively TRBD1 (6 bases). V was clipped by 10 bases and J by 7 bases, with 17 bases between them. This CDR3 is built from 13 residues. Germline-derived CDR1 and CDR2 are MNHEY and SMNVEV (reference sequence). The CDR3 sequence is CATMSHQGNIQYF. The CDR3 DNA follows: TGTGCCACCATGAGTCATCAGGGGAACATTCAGTACTTC.

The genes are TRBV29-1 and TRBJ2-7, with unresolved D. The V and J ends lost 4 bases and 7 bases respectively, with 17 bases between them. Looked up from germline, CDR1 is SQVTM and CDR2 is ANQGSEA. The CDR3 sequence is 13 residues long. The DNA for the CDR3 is TGCAGCGTTGTATCGAGTTTGACAAGGGAGCAGTACTTC. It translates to CSVVSSLTREQYF.